This T cell receptor beta chain was sequenced in a study of Ad26.COV2.S vaccination and SARS-CoV-2 variants. Sequencing used immunoSEQ multiplex PCR; TCRdb keeps in-frame clones, though not all of them. This sample has just over 350,000 clones, with 92% found just once. V was clipped by 4 bases and J by 2 bases, with 10 bases between them. The CDR3 contains 14 residues. Per germline, CDR1 SNHLY and CDR2 FYNNEI. With respect to this clone: As yet, its antigen is unknown.

Whole-study results and caveats: TCR breadth and depth analyses may have underestimated total T cell responses. Breadth of non-spike TCRs did not differ between vaccinees and placebo recipients. Reported post-vaccination CD8+ and CD4+ T cell responses to spike showed substantial breadth.

Sequencing was performed on peripheral blood, taken after recovery from COVID-19. This receptor was taken from a human donor who had recovered from COVID-19. This rearrangement joins TRBV2 to TRBJ2-3; D gene uncertain. CDR3 sequence: CASSGVSDTDTQYF. The CDR3 DNA follows: TGTGCCAGCAGTGGGGTGTCCGACACAGATACGCAGTATTTT.